This T cell receptor beta chain was obtained from a study of blood T cell repertoires in COVID-19. In the study overall: T cells, B-cell-depleted T cells, or PBMCs provided the cDNA or gDNA that served as material.

The table came from immunoSEQ multiplex PCR; TCRdb's copy has only in-frame clones and leaves some out. Counted here are 150,000 to 200,000 clones, about 87% occurring once; the ten biggest clones make up about a quarter. This clone was observed a handful of times. The germline V and J ends were trimmed by 7 bases and 5 bases, with 6 bases remaining between them. The germline gives CDR1 MNHNY, CDR2 SVGAGI (reference sequence). CDR3 length equals 11 residues. The sample taken for sequencing was peripheral blood. This TCR was recovered from a man aged 60-69 years with acute or convalescent COVID-19. The chain is built from TRBV6-6 and TRBJ2-1, with a weak D call TRBD2 (6 bases). CDR3 DNA sequence: TGTGCCAGCAAGCGGGACAATGAGCAGTTCTTC. Amino acids: CASKRDNEQFF.